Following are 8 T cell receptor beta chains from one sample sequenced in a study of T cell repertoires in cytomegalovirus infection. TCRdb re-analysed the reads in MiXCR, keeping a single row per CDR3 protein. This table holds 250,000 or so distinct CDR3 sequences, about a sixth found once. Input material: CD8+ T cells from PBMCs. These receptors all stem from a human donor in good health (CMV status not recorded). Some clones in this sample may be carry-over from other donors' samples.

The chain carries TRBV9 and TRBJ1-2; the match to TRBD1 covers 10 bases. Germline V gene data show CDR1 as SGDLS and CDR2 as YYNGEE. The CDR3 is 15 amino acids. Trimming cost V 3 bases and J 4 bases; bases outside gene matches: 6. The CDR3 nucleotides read TGTGCCAGCAGCGCAACCGGGACAGGGGTCTATGGCTACACCTTC. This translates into CASSATGTGVYGYTF.

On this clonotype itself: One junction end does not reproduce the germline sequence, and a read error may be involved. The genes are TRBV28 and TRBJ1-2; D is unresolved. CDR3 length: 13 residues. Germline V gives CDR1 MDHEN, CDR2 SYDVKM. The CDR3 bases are TGTGCCAGCAGTTTTAGCCTTAACTCTGGCTACACCTTC. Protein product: CASSFSLNSGYTF.

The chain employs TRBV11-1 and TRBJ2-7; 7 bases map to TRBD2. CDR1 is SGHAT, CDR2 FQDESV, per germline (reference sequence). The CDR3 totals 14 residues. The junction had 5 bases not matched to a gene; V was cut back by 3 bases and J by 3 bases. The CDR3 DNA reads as TGTGCCAGCAGCTTCCGGGGGGTCTACTACGAGCAGTACTTC. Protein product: CASSFRGVYYEQYF.

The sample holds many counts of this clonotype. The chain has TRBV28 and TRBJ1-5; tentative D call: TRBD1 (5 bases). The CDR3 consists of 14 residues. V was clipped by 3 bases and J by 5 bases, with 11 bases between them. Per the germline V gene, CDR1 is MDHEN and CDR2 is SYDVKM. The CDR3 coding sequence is TGTGCCAGCAGTTTGGGCAGGGAGTATCAGCCCCAGCATTTT. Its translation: CASSLGREYQPQHF.

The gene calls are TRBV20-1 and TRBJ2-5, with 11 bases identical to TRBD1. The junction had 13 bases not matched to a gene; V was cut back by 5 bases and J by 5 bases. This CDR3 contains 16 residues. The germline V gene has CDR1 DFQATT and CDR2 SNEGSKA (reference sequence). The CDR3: CSARPQGQGVWETQYF. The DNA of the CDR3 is TGCAGTGCTCGACCGCAGGGACAGGGGGTTTGGGAGACCCAGTACTTC.

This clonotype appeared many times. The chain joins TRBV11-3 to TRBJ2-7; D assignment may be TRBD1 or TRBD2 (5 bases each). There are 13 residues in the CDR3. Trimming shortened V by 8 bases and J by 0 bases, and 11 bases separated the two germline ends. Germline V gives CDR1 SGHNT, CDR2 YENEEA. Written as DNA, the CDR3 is TGTGCCAGCGCCGAGGGGAGCTCCTACGAGCAGTACTTC. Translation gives CASAEGSSYEQYF.

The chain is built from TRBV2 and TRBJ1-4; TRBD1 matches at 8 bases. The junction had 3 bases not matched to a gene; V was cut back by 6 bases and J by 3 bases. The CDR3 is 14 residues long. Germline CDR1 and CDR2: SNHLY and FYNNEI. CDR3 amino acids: CASRPGQANEKLFF. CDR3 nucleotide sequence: TGTGCCAGCAGACCGGGACAGGCTAATGAAAAACTGTTTTTT.

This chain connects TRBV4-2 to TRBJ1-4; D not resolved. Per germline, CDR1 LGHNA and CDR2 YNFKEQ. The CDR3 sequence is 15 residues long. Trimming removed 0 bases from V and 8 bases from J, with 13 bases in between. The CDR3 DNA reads TGTGCCAGCAGCCAAGAATTAGGTTTGGGCGAAAAACTGTTTTTT. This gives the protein CASSQELGLGEKLFF.